These 30 T cell receptor beta chains came from one sample sequenced in a study of blood T cells in healthy people across ages. With a J-beta primer mix and a sample-barcoded 5' primer, a second PCR ran about 7 to 11 cycles. TCRdb re-analysed the 5' RACE reads in MiXCR, keeping a single row per CDR3 protein. The top ten clones hold around 4% of a sample with about 1.5 million distinct CDR3 sequences, about 42% of them seen once. The specimen was blood. Receptors were obtained from a woman between 18 and 29 years old in good health.

The rearrangement links TRBV6-5 to TRBJ1-6; D is undetermined. This CDR3 region has 15 residues. The germline V and J ends were trimmed by 8 bases and 2 bases, with 13 bases remaining between them. The germline CDR1 and CDR2 sequences are MNHEY and SVGAGI. The CDR3 here is CASRRGTAYNSPLHF. The CDR3 region has the DNA TGTGCCAGCCGACGGGGAACAGCCTATAATTCACCCCTCCACTTT.

The chain is built from TRBV12-3 or TRBV12-4 and TRBJ1-1; weak D call: TRBD1 (5 bases). V was shortened by 5 bases and J by 6 bases, with 13 bases between the two germline ends. This CDR3 has 13 amino acids. CDR3 loop: CASSNLGRAEAFF. CDR3 in DNA: TGTGCCAGCAGTAACCTGGGCAGGGCTGAAGCTTTCTTT.

This clonotype was picked up a small number of times. This chain links TRBV12-1 with TRBJ2-3; TRBD1, the D gene given by the table, was not confirmed from the DNA. TRBV12-1 is a pseudogene. This CDR3 has 16 amino acids. The CDR3 region is CASSFAQRLLADTQYF. CDR3 bases: TGTGCCAGCAGCTTTGCACAGCGCCTTCTTGCAGATACGCAGTATTTT.

The chain is built from TRBV6-2 or TRBV6-3 and TRBJ2-1, with D perhaps matching TRBD1 (5 bases). There are 13 residues in the CDR3. Trimming took 8 bases from V and 2 from J, leaving 10 bases between them. Germline V gives CDR1 MNHEY, CDR2 SVGEGT. For the CDR3, the DNA is TGTGCCAGCGACAGATACCCCTACAATGAGCAGTTCTTC. Protein sequence: CASDRYPYNEQFF.

The chain is built from TRBV6-5 and TRBJ2-5; the match to TRBD1 covers 7 bases. J gave up 3 bases and V 2 bases, and 3 bases lay outside the gene matches. This CDR3 comprises 14 residues. Germline CDR1 MNHEY, CDR2 SVGAGI. CDR3 amino acids: CASSYDQGEETQYF. The CDR3 DNA follows: TGTGCCAGCAGTTACGACCAGGGGGAAGAGACCCAGTACTTC.

The rearrangement joins TRBV7-2 to TRBJ1-2, with D perhaps TRBD1 (5 bases). The V end lost 1 base, the J end lost 6 bases, and 15 bases lay between the germline ends. CDR3 length: 15 residues. The germline V gene has CDR1 SGHTA and CDR2 FQGNSA. CDR3: CASSLEGMKGNGYTF. In nucleotides, the CDR3 is TGTGCCAGCAGCTTAGAGGGGATGAAGGGGAATGGCTACACCTTC.

The chain joins TRBV12-3 or TRBV12-4 to TRBJ2-1; 8 nucleotides line up with TRBD2. The CDR3 length is 12 residues. Germline trimming cut 11 bases from V and 6 bases from J; bases unmatched to any gene: 6. This CDR3 is CASGGLLNEQFF. The CDR3 DNA sequence: TGTGCCTCGGGGGGGCTGCTCAATGAGCAGTTCTTC.

This clonotype was seen more than once but under ten times. This chain uses TRBV7-2 with TRBJ1-6; D gene unclear. The germline V gene encodes CDR1 SGHTA and CDR2 FQGNSA. This CDR3 comprises 15 residues. V lost 1 base, J lost 7 bases, and 11 bases lay in between. CDR3 bases: TGTGCCAGCAGCTTAGGACTCGCCCAAAATTCACCCCTCCACTTT. Encoded protein: CASSLGLAQNSPLHF.

V and J are TRBV12-3 or TRBV12-4 and TRBJ2-1; TRBD1 or TRBD2 may be the D gene (5 bases each). The CDR3 has 17 amino acids. The V and J ends lost 6 bases and 0 bases respectively, with 18 bases between them. CDR3 sequence (DNA): TGTGCCAGCAGGCAAGGGGCGGGCCATCTCTCCTACAATGAGCAGTTCTTC. This sequence encodes CASRQGAGHLSYNEQFF.

This chain connects TRBV28 to TRBJ1-1, with 8 bases matching TRBD1. Per the germline V gene, CDR1 is MDHEN and CDR2 is SYDVKM. Trimming cost V 7 bases and J 4 bases; bases outside gene matches: 8. The CDR3 spans 14 residues. CDR3 sequence: CASNLTDRGTEAFF. DNA of the CDR3: TGTGCCAGCAACCTTACAGACAGGGGCACTGAAGCTTTCTTT. Supplemented by reference TRBV28 and TRBJ1-1, the full variable domain reads DVKVTQSSRYLVKRTGEKVFLECVQDMDHENMFWYRQDPGLGLRLIYFSYDVKMKEKGDIPEGYSVSREKKERFSLILESASTNQTSMYLCASNLTDRGTEAFFGQGTRLTVV.

There are a few counts of this clonotype. V usage is TRBV11-3 and J usage is TRBJ2-3; TRBD2 aligns across 11 bases. This CDR3 has 17 amino acids. V shed 4 bases, J shed 3 bases, and the junction held 9 bases outside the gene matches. Germline CDR1 reads SGHNT; CDR2 reads YENEEA. The DNA for the CDR3 is TGTGCCAGCAGCTCCCATTCACTAGCGGGGGTTACAGATACGCAGTATTTT. Protein: CASSSHSLAGVTDTQYF. The entire variable domain, with the rest obtained from reference TRBV11-3 and TRBJ2-3, is as follows: EAGVVQSPRYKIIEKKQPVAFWCNPISGHNTLYWYLQNLGQGPELLIRYENEEAVDDSQLPKDRFSAERLKGVDSTLKIQPAELGDSAVYLCASSSHSLAGVTDTQYFGPGTRLTVL.

CDR3 sequence (DNA): TGTGCCATCAGGGCACTTAGCGGGGGGGATTCCTACGAGCAGTACTTC. As protein: CAIRALSGGDSYEQYF. The chain employs TRBV10-3 and TRBJ2-7, with 11 bases matching TRBD2. The V gene end was trimmed by 6 bases and the J gene end by 1 base; junction bases not matched to a gene: 8. This CDR3 spans 16 amino acids. Germline CDR1 is ENHRY and CDR2 is SYGVKD.

In its sample, this clonotype was seen a few times. This chain joins TRBV20-1 and TRBJ2-1; D is ambiguous. CDR3 size: 12 residues. Germline assignment: CDR1 DFQATT and CDR2 SNEGSKA (reference sequence). V lost 6 bases to trimming and J lost 4 bases, with 10 bases between them. The chain's CDR3 is CSAPGPYNEQFF. In DNA, the CDR3 is TGCAGTGCACCGGGCCCTTACAATGAGCAGTTCTTC.

The V and J genes are TRBV7-9 and TRBJ2-6, with no clear D. The V end lost 4 bases, the J end lost 0 bases, and 10 bases lay between the germline ends. Germline loops: CDR1 SEHNR, CDR2 FQNEAQ (reference sequence). The CDR3 is 16 amino acids. In DNA, the CDR3 is TGTGCCAGCAGCTGGACCGCCAGCTCTGGGGCCAACGTCCTGACTTTC. Residues: CASSWTASSGANVLTF.

This chain connects TRBV4-3 to TRBJ2-5; the D gene is possibly TRBD2 (5 bases). The V and J ends lost 4 bases and 5 bases respectively, with 23 bases between them. The CDR3 is made up of 17 amino acids. The germline CDR1 and CDR2 sequences are LGHNA and YSLEER. In DNA form, the CDR3 reads TGCGCCAGCAGCCGAGACTACCCTAATAGAAACGCGGAGACCCAGTACTTC. Translation gives CASSRDYPNRNAETQYF.

This clonotype has just one count. V gene TRBV9 combines with J gene TRBJ1-5, with D perhaps TRBD1 (5 bases). Deletions cut 0 bases from V and 3 bases from J, with 10 bases between. This CDR3 has 15 residues. The germline V gene encodes CDR1 SGDLS and CDR2 YYNGEE. The CDR3 here is CASSVEGRTNQPQHF. CDR3 sequence (DNA): TGTGCCAGCAGCGTAGAGGGACGGACCAATCAGCCCCAGCATTTT.

This chain joins TRBV9 and TRBJ1-1; tentative D call: TRBD1 (5 bases). Germline V lookup: CDR1 SGDLS, CDR2 YYNGEE. Trimming removed 4 bases from V and 2 bases from J, with 15 bases in between. This CDR3 region has 15 residues. CDR3 sequence: CASSRAGTENTEAFF. CDR3 coding DNA: TGTGCCAGCAGCAGAGCCGGGACGGAAAACACTGAAGCTTTCTTT.

This clonotype turned up a few times. V is TRBV15 and J is TRBJ1-2; TRBD1 aligns across 8 bases. The J segment lost 4 bases and the V segment lost 1 base, leaving 5 bases of the junction unmatched. The CDR3 length is 15 residues. The germline gives CDR1 LNHNV, CDR2 YYDKDF (reference sequence). The CDR3: CATSRGQGPSYGYTF. CDR3 coding DNA: TGTGCCACCAGCAGAGGACAGGGGCCTAGCTATGGCTACACCTTC.

The gene calls are TRBV5-1 and TRBJ2-5, with 9 bases aligning to TRBD1. Per the germline V gene, CDR1 is SGHRS and CDR2 is YFSETQ. The CDR3 length is 17 residues. V shed 6 bases and J 0 bases; nucleotides not matched to a gene: 12. CDR3 sequence: CASTKPGQGPYQETQYF. For the CDR3, the DNA is TGCGCCAGCACTAAACCGGGACAGGGACCGTACCAAGAGACCCAGTACTTC.

This sequence joins TRBV25-1 and TRBJ1-2; D uncertain. The length of the CDR3 is 15 residues. The germline V gene encodes CDR1 MGHDK and CDR2 SYGVNS. The V gene lost 6 bases and the J gene lost 4 bases, with 18 bases spanning the gap. DNA of the CDR3: TGTGCCAGCAGCGTCAAAGCGGCGGGTGCCTATGGCTACACCTTC. Protein product: CASSVKAAGAYGYTF.

The gene calls are TRBV18 and TRBJ1-5, with 9 nucleotides matching TRBD1. The CDR3 consists of 15 residues. The J segment lost 7 bases and the V segment lost 1 base, leaving 5 bases of the junction unmatched. CDR1 and CDR2 from the germline V gene are KGHSH and LQKENI. The CDR3 here is CASSPLGQGGQPQHF. The CDR3 coding sequence is TGTGCCAGCTCACCACTGGGACAGGGAGGACAGCCCCAGCATTTT.

This clonotype has just a few counts. V and J are TRBV6-2 or TRBV6-3 and TRBJ1-5; perhaps TRBD1 as D (6 bases). In germline, CDR1 is MNHEY, CDR2 SVGEGT. V was clipped by 0 bases and J by 7 bases, with 16 bases between them. This CDR3 is 16 amino acids long. The CDR3 loop is CASSYSLRGGEQPQHF. The CDR3, as DNA: TGTGCCAGCAGTTACTCGCTCAGGGGAGGAGAGCAGCCCCAGCATTTT.

The chain carries TRBV6-6 and TRBJ1-5; D gene ambiguous. Germline lookup yields CDR1 MNHNY and CDR2 SVGAGI (reference sequence). The length of the CDR3 is 13 residues. V lost 4 bases and J 4 bases, leaving 8 bases between the germline ends. CDR3 nucleotides: TGTGCCAGCAGTTCATTTGGGAATCAGCCCCAGCATTTT. Residues: CASSSFGNQPQHF.

V usage is TRBV27 and J usage is TRBJ2-5; the D gene could be TRBD1 or TRBD2 (5 bases each). This CDR3 comprises 14 residues. V shed 7 bases and J shed 11 bases, with 23 bases lying between them. Germline V lookup: CDR1 MNHEY, CDR2 SMNVEV (reference sequence). As DNA, the CDR3 is TGTGCCAGCACTCCATTTGAGGGGCACGATGAGCAGTACTTC. Protein sequence: CASTPFEGHDEQYF.

This chain joins TRBV20-1 and TRBJ1-2; D call uncertain. CDR1 DFQATT and CDR2 SNEGSKA come from the germline V gene (reference sequence). The CDR3 is 15 residues long. Trimming cost V 3 bases and J 0 bases, with 14 bases left between them. The CDR3 reads CSASIHRLANYGYTF. The CDR3 DNA follows: TGCAGTGCTAGTATCCACAGATTAGCTAACTATGGCTACACCTTC.

The CDR3 is CASSKARRIYYGYTF. CDR3 nucleotides: TGTGCCAGCAGCAAAGCGCGGAGGATTTACTATGGTTACACCTTC. The J gene is TRBJ1-2, the V gene TRBV21-1. TRBV21-1 has pseudogene status. The CDR3 loop spans 15 amino acids.

The V gene is TRBV25-1, the J gene TRBJ1-1; TRBD1 aligns across 7 bases. Trimming removed 2 bases from V and 7 bases from J; junction bases left unmatched: 7. Germline CDR1 and CDR2: MGHDK and SYGVNS. There are 14 residues in the CDR3. CDR3 amino acids: CASSEDGTVNEAFF. CDR3 DNA: TGTGCCAGCAGTGAAGATGGGACAGTTAATGAAGCTTTCTTT.

This chain joins TRBV6-5 and TRBJ2-1, with D possibly TRBD2 on 6 matching bases. This CDR3 is built from 15 residues. Trimming took off 6 bases at V and 0 bases at J, with 12 bases between the two ends. Germline CDR1 MNHEY, CDR2 SVGAGI. CDR3 region: CASRAGGSSYNEQFF. CDR3 nucleotide sequence: TGTGCCAGCAGAGCCGGGGGAAGCTCCTACAATGAGCAGTTCTTC.

This chain connects TRBV4-3 to TRBJ1-4; no definite D call. V dropped 0 bases and J dropped 6 bases, with 8 bases sitting between them. The CDR3 covers 14 residues. Germline CDR1 and CDR2: LGHNA and YSLEER. Here the CDR3 DNA reads TGCGCCAGCAGCCAAGATATAGCTGATGAAAAACTGTTTTTT. Encoded protein: CASSQDIADEKLFF.

The V call is TRBV11-2, the J call TRBJ2-1; TRBD2 matches 9 bases. Germline lookup yields CDR1 SGHAT and CDR2 FQNNGV. CDR3 length: 21 amino acids. With 1 base clipped from V and 7 bases from J, the junction kept 23 bases outside the gene matches. CDR3 amino acids: CASSLVWPLSPSGVHHNEQFF. The CDR3 coding sequence is TGTGCCAGCAGCTTAGTTTGGCCCCTGAGTCCTAGCGGGGTCCACCATAATGAGCAGTTCTTC.